The source of this T cell receptor (beta chain) is a study of long-term antiretroviral therapy in people with HIV. This was the immunoSEQ v3.0 assay at survey level. Using immunoSEQ multiplex PCR, the repertoire was profiled, and TCRdb retains in-frame clones only, with some absent. The sample contains over 40,000 clones, roughly 93% of which appear only once. This clone is a singleton in its sample. The antigen remains unidentified. Trimming left V 4 bases short and J 14 bases short, with 18 bases between. CDR3 length equals 13 residues. Germline CDR1 reads SGHNT; CDR2 reads YENEEA. Study results and caveats: ART-treated samples gained diversity yet remained below transplant donor controls. CDR3 length ranges were narrower in HIV repertoires than in controls.

This rearrangement joins TRBV11-3 to TRBJ2-1, with D tentatively TRBD1 or TRBD2 (5 bases each). This specimen consisted of unsorted PBMCs, obtained around 9.2 years after starting antiretroviral therapy. The clonotype was recovered from a man younger than 40 with HIV. CDR3 sequence reads: CASSSYGATFKFF. CDR3 DNA sequence: TGTGCCAGCAGCTCCTACGGGGCGACATTCAAGTTCTTC. Looking up the rest from reference TRBV11-3 and TRBJ2-1 gives the full variable domain: EAGVVQSPRYKIIEKKQPVAFWCNPISGHNTLYWYLQNLGQGPELLIRYENEEAVDDSQLPKDRFSAERLKGVDSTLKIQPAELGDSAVYLCASSSYGATFKFFGPGTRLTVL.